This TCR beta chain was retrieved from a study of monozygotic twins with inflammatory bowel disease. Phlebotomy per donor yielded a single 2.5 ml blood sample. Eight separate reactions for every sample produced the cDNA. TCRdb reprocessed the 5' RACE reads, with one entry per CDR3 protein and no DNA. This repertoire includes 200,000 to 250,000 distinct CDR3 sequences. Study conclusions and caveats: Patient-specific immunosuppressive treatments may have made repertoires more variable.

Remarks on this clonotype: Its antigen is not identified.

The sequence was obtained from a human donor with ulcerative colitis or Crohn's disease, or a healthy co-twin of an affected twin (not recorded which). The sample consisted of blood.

The CDR3 sequence: CASFWGGNEQFF. The chain joins TRBV2 to TRBJ2-1; TCRdb returns TRBD1, unconfirmable since there is no DNA. CDR1 and CDR2 (germline): SNHLY, FYNNEI. CDR3 size: 12 residues. The full variable domain, in which reference TRBV2 and TRBJ2-1 provide the parts outside the CDR3, is EPEVTQTPSHQVTQMGQEVILRCVPISNHLYFYWYRQILGQKVEFLVSFYNNEISEKSEIFDDQFSVERPDGSNFTLKIRSTKLEDSAMYFCASFWGGNEQFFGPGTRLTVL.